This T cell receptor (beta chain) appears in the sequencing data of a study of blood T cells in healthy people across ages. Study outcomes and limitations: It was not possible, with unsorted PBMCs, to conclusively compare naive and antigen-experienced cells. As age increased, TCR beta diversity per million T cells fell in a roughly linear fashion.

Next came a second PCR, run for about 7 to 11 cycles, which used a sample-barcoded 5' primer along with a J-beta primer mix. In TCRdb, the 5' RACE reads were re-called with MiXCR into one record per CDR3 protein. The data show 1.8 million or so distinct CDR3 sequences, roughly 43% seen once. Healthy Caucasian individuals from Russia aged about 6 to 90 were enrolled as donors. Per the germline V gene, CDR1 is MNHEY and CDR2 is SVGEGT. The CDR3 spans 13 residues. On this clonotype: What it binds is not known.

The sequence derives from a human donor in good health. Sequencing was done on a sample of blood. The chain employs TRBV6-2 or TRBV6-3 and TRBJ2-3; D possibly matches TRBD1 or TRBD2 (5 bases each). The CDR3 nucleotides read TGTGTCATCCGGGGCCCTGGTACAGATACGCAGTATTTT. This codes for CVIRGPGTDTQYF.